These 12 T cell receptor beta chains share one sample of origin, sequenced in a study of T cell changes during pregnancy in multiple sclerosis. Clones were read by immunoSEQ multiplex PCR, and TCRdb kept only the in-frame ones, dropping some. The profile shows around 92,000 clones, approximately 95% of them singletons. The sequences come from peripheral blood, collected after pregnancy. The receptor source for this set is a female donor with multiple sclerosis, enrolled in a pregnancy study.

The V and J genes are TRBV25-1 and TRBJ1-1; perhaps TRBD1 as D (5 bases). Trimming took 7 bases from V and 0 from J, leaving 12 bases between them. CDR3 length equals 14 residues. Germline V gives CDR1 MGHDK, CDR2 SYGVNS. The CDR3 loop reads CASKAGQMNTEAFF. The CDR3 nucleotides are TGTGCCAGCAAGGCGGGGCAAATGAACACTGAAGCTTTCTTT.

This rearrangement joins TRBV6-6 to TRBJ1-5; 9 bases agree with TRBD1. The CDR3 sequence is 15 residues long. The junction had 11 bases not matched to a gene; V was cut back by 8 bases and J by 6 bases. Germline V gene lookup returns CDR1 MNHNY and CDR2 SVGAGI (reference sequence). This chain's CDR3 is CASQPGQGTSQPQHF. The CDR3 DNA is TGTGCCAGCCAGCCGGGACAGGGAACTAGTCAGCCCCAGCATTTT.

J is TRBJ1-5 and V is TRBV10-2, with 7 bases aligning to TRBD1. The CDR3 length is 14 residues. The V segment lost 3 bases and the J segment 9 bases; nucleotides outside the gene matches: 8. Looked up from germline, CDR1 is WSHSY and CDR2 is SAAADI. The CDR3 region has the DNA TGCGCCAGCAGTGAATTAAGGGGGCCCAGGCCCCAGCATTTT. Protein sequence: CASSELRGPRPQHF.

V and J are TRBV6-5 and TRBJ2-7; 10 positions agree with TRBD1. In germline, CDR1 is MNHEY, CDR2 SVGAGI. CDR3 length: 16 amino acids. V shed 2 bases, J shed 5 bases, and the junction held 9 bases outside the gene matches. The CDR3 is CASSYAGGQGVHEQYF. As DNA, the CDR3 is TGTGCCAGCAGTTACGCTGGCGGACAGGGGGTCCACGAGCAGTACTTC.

The chain uses TRBV30 and TRBJ2-7; D gene unclear. The CDR3 length is 13 residues. CDR1 and CDR2 from the germline V gene are GTSNPN and SVGIG (reference sequence). V lost 3 bases and J lost 0, with 9 bases in between. The CDR3 region has the DNA TGTGCCTGGAGCAGACCGGGCTCCTACGAGCAGTACTTC. It is translated as CAWSRPGSYEQYF.

The chain recombines TRBV5-5 with TRBJ1-1; D gene uncertain. The CDR3 contains 13 residues. The germline V gene has CDR1 SGHKS and CDR2 YYEKEE (reference sequence). V lost 5 bases to trimming and J lost 0 bases, with 8 bases between them. CDR3 nucleotide sequence: TGTGCCAGCAGGCGCGACTTGAACACTGAAGCTTTCTTT. The encoded protein is CASRRDLNTEAFF. The full variable domain, rest sourced from reference TRBV5-5 and TRBJ1-1, is DAGVTQSPTHLIKTRGQQVTLRCSPISGHKSVSWYQQVLGQGPQFIFQYYEKEERGRGNFPDRFSARQFPNYSSELNVNALLLGDSALYLCASRRDLNTEAFFGQGTRLTVV.

This clone was counted once. The chain carries TRBV27 and TRBJ2-5; 8 nucleotides line up with TRBD2. Germline V CDR1 and CDR2: MNHEY, SMNVEV (reference sequence). The CDR3 has 14 amino acids. V gave up 2 bases and J gave up 5 bases; unmatched junction bases: 4. This CDR3 reads CASSLGRGGETQYF. The CDR3 DNA sequence: TGTGCCAGCAGTTTAGGTCGCGGGGGGGAGACCCAGTACTTC.

The chain recombines TRBV5-8 with TRBJ1-5; maybe TRBD1 (6 bases). V was clipped by 0 bases and J by 4 bases, with 8 bases between them. The CDR3 is 14 residues long. CDR1 SGHTS and CDR2 YDEGEE come from the germline V gene. CDR3 coding DNA: TGTGCCAGCAGCTTGGGACAGGTTAATCAGCCCCAGCATTTT. It translates to CASSLGQVNQPQHF.

V is TRBV6-5 and J is TRBJ2-7, with D possibly TRBD1 on 5 matching bases. Germline CDR1 MNHEY, CDR2 SVGAGI. This CDR3 spans 12 amino acids. The V gene lost 8 bases and the J gene lost 2 bases, with 10 bases spanning the gap. The CDR3 reads CASGKGAYEQYF. DNA for the CDR3: TGTGCCAGCGGGAAAGGGGCCTACGAGCAGTACTTC.

J is TRBJ2-2 and V is TRBV27, with 14 bases that match TRBD2. This CDR3 has 20 residues. The ends lost 2 bases at V and 4 bases at J; junction bases unmatched: 12. Germline assignment: CDR1 MNHEY and CDR2 SMNVEV (reference sequence). The CDR3 spells CASSLSKGLAGVVRTGELFF. As DNA, the CDR3 is TGTGCCAGCAGTTTAAGCAAGGGACTAGCGGGAGTGGTTCGCACCGGGGAGCTGTTTTTT.

V is TRBV5-4 and J is TRBJ2-7; D is possibly TRBD1 (6 bases). The V and J ends lost 2 bases and 3 bases respectively, with 30 bases between them. The CDR3 covers 20 residues. Germline-derived CDR1 and CDR2 are SGHNT and YYREEE (reference sequence). The CDR3 sequence is CASSFVFEYNEGENFYEQYF. CDR3 nucleotide sequence: TGTGCCAGCAGCTTTGTCTTCGAATACAATGAGGGGGAGAACTTCTACGAGCAGTACTTC.

The chain recombines TRBV21-1 with TRBJ1-2. TRBV21-1 is tagged as a pseudogene. The CDR3 is made up of 13 amino acids. CDR3 residues: CATSPGSNYGYTF. The CDR3 DNA follows: TGTGCCACTTCACCGGGATCTAACTATGGCTACACCTTC.